This T cell receptor beta chain was documented in a study of shared clonotypes between healthy human individuals. This clone was recorded only once. Its antigen is unknown. Findings of the study overall: Although depth was large, rarefaction showed that sequencing of the sorted subsets was incomplete. Memory subsets had estimated richness that was generally smaller than that of naive subsets.

Naive CD45RA+ and memory CD45RA-negative subsets were split from CD4+ cells. Germline lookup yields CDR1 MDHEN and CDR2 SYDVKM. This CDR3 comprises 15 residues. Trimming stripped 6 bases from V and 7 bases from J, with 18 bases between. It was approximately 0.2 ug DNA, tens of thousands of T cell genomes, that sorted-subset replicate PCRs used. Method: immunoSEQ multiplex PCR; TCRdb's copy keeps in-frame clones and lacks some. There are about 1 million clones in the sample; about 74% occur only once, and 1.5% lies in the top ten. The receptor was isolated from a man aged 18 to 30 in good health. V usage is TRBV28 and J usage is TRBJ1-4; perhaps TRBD1 as D (6 bases). The sequenced material came from memory CD4+ T cells sorted from blood. Subset defined: CD45RA-negative fraction. The DNA for the CDR3 is TGTGCCAGCAGCCCACCACAGGGTGCGGGTGAAAAACTGTTTTTT. Encoded protein: CASSPPQGAGEKLFF.